The clone carrying this T cell receptor (beta chain) came up once. As yet, its antigen is unknown. This specimen comes from a study of T cell responses to AZD1222 COVID-19 vaccine. This table comes from immunoSEQ multiplex PCR, and its TCRdb copy is limited to in-frame clones, with some not included. The sample includes about 120,000 clones, approximately 89% of them seen just once. Trimming cost V 5 bases and J 5 bases; bases outside gene matches: 4. The CDR3 is 13 amino acids. CDR1 is ENHRY and CDR2 is SYGVKD in the germline V gene. Study-wide results and caveats: Most donors were white British and more were female, and clonal diversity was possibly underestimated. Nearly half of spike-specific TCRs reportedly target variant regions that are unmutated in the B.1.351 and B.1.1.7 variants.

The V and J genes are TRBV10-3 and TRBJ2-7; TRBD1 matches 9 bases. The sample was peripheral blood, taken on day 0 of AZD1222 vaccination. The receptor's source is an adult in good health. CDR3 protein: CAISWDRENEQYF. In nucleotides, the CDR3 is TGTGCCATCAGTTGGGACAGGGAGAACGAGCAGTACTTC.